Presented here are 9 T cell receptor beta chains from one specimen sequenced in a study of tumor-infiltrating lymphocytes in oesophageal squamous cell carcinoma. From the PCR reads, TCRdb called clonotypes with MiXCR, one entry per CDR3 protein. This table holds 10,000 to 15,000 distinct CDR3 sequences, approximately 48% found once. The sample taken for sequencing was esophageal tumor tissue. All receptors derive from a female donor with esophageal squamous cell carcinoma.

The chain uses TRBV7-8 and TRBJ2-5; unclear D gene. Between the trimmed V and J ends, which lost 3 bases and 2 bases, there was a span of 7 bases. Germline-derived CDR1 and CDR2 are SGHVS and FQNEAQ. The CDR3 length is 13 residues. In DNA, the CDR3 is TGTGCCAGCAGCTTTTCTGGGCAAGAGACCCAGTACTTC. Amino acids: CASSFSGQETQYF.

In this sample, this clonotype is large. The gene calls are TRBV7-2 and TRBJ2-1, with a possible D match to TRBD2 (6 bases). V lost 1 base and J lost 7, with 14 bases in between. This CDR3 spans 15 amino acids. Germline-derived CDR1 and CDR2 are SGHTA and FQGNSA. This CDR3 is CASSLDNGGYNEQFF. The CDR3 bases are TGTGCCAGCAGCTTAGACAACGGAGGGTATAATGAGCAGTTCTTC.

V and J are TRBV7-2 and TRBJ2-5; TRBD2 aligns across 10 bases. With V trimmed by 1 base and J by 11 bases, 16 bases remained unmatched. The CDR3 has 17 residues. Germline assignment: CDR1 SGHTA and CDR2 FQGNSA. CDR3 nucleotides: TGTGCCAGCAGCTTAGGAGCGGGAGGGCGCCATCACAATGAGCAGTACTTC. It translates to CASSLGAGGRHHNEQYF.

To note about this clonotype: Compared with germline, one end of the junction differs, possibly owing to a read error. This chain joins TRBV5-3 and TRBJ2-3; D is undetermined. TRBV5-3 is reported as an ORF; its role is uncertain. The length of the CDR3 is 14 residues. The CDR3 region is CASSFLASTDTQYF. In DNA form, the CDR3 reads TGTGCCAGCAGCTTCTTGGCCTCCACAGATACGCAGTATTTT.

This rearrangement joins TRBV6-2 or TRBV6-3 to TRBJ2-1; 11 positions match TRBD1. The CDR3 runs 17 residues. The V gene's germline CDR1 is MNHEY and CDR2 SVGEGT. Trimming removed 5 bases from V and 2 bases from J; junction bases left unmatched: 8. CDR3 amino acids: CASSPGQGAATYNEQFF. The CDR3 nucleotides read TGTGCCAGCAGTCCCGGACAGGGGGCGGCGACCTACAATGAGCAGTTCTTC.

This clonotype was observed many times. The chain combines TRBV2 with TRBJ2-1; TRBD2 agrees at 7 bases. The ends lost 4 bases at V and 0 bases at J; junction bases unmatched: 0. The CDR3 is made up of 14 amino acids. Germline V gene data show CDR1 as SNHLY and CDR2 as FYNNEI. CDR3 DNA sequence: TGTGCCAGCAGTGCTAGCGGCTCCTACAATGAGCAGTTCTTC. This sequence encodes CASSASGSYNEQFF.

The chain employs TRBV9 and TRBJ1-3, with D perhaps TRBD1 (5 bases). Germline assignment: CDR1 SGDLS and CDR2 YYNGEE. V was pared by 2 bases and J by 3 bases, with 6 bases between. The CDR3 length is 13 residues. CDR3: CASSVGDGNTIYF. As DNA, the CDR3 is TGTGCCAGCAGCGTGGGGGATGGAAACACCATATATTTT.

The chain combines TRBV7-6 with TRBJ2-4, with D unresolved. The DNA matches TRBJ2-1 better at its end, which makes the J call doubtful. CDR1 is SGHVS and CDR2 is FNYEAQ in the germline V gene. This CDR3 is 15 amino acids long. The CDR3, as DNA: TGTGCCAGCAGCTTAGCGCCAGGTAGCTATAATGAGCAGTTCTTC. It codes for CASSLAPGSYNEQFF.

The chain carries TRBV2 and TRBJ2-5; 8 bases match TRBD2. V lost 7 bases and J lost 11; bases outside the gene matches: 12. Germline V lookup: CDR1 SNHLY, CDR2 FYNNEI. This CDR3 is 13 amino acids long. CDR3 in amino acids: CASKQRELDEQYF. For the CDR3, the DNA is TGTGCCAGCAAACAGCGGGAGTTAGATGAGCAGTACTTC.